Each of the 31 T cell receptor beta chains below was sequenced from the same sample in a study of blood T cell repertoires in COVID-19 (dated by TCRdb to the early 2020s). Library preparation was by the immunoSEQ multiplex PCR assay. TCRdb limited this immuneACCESS table to in-frame rearrangements with V and J called. A share of clones is missing; checked studies link under half to unresolved V genes, and the rest is unexplained. This sample has about 160,000 clones in its table, and about 93% of those were observed once. The ten largest clones represent around 4.6% of the sample. The material sequenced was peripheral blood. These receptors were taken from a woman between 45 and 65 years old with acute or convalescent COVID-19.

The rearrangement uses TRBV5-1 and TRBJ1-6, with D possibly matching TRBD1 (5 bases). The CDR3 sequence is 16 residues long. V was pared by 3 bases and J by 9 bases, with 19 bases between. The germline V gene has CDR1 SGHRS and CDR2 YFSETQ. The DNA for the CDR3 is TGCGCCAGCAGCTCCGGCCCGCAGGGCGGGGGTTCACCCCTCCACTTT. Translation: CASSSGPQGGGSPLHF. Full variable domain (outside the CDR3, taken from reference TRBV5-1 and TRBJ1-6): KAGVTQTPRYLIKTRGQQVTLSCSPISGHRSVSWYQQTPGQGLQFLFEYFSETQRNKGNFPGRFSGRQFSNSRSEMNVSTLELGDSALYLCASSSGPQGGGSPLHFGNGTRLTVT.

The chain joins TRBV28 to TRBJ2-5; D might be TRBD1 (5 bases). V lost 7 bases and J 0 bases, leaving 9 bases between the germline ends. Germline V CDR1 and CDR2: MDHEN, SYDVKM. The CDR3 contains 13 residues. CDR3 region: CASNSRDQETQYF. CDR3 bases: TGTGCCAGCAATAGCAGGGACCAAGAGACCCAGTACTTC.

The chain is built from TRBV19 and TRBJ2-7, with a weak D call TRBD1 (5 bases). The CDR3 totals 14 residues. Looked up from germline, CDR1 is LNHDA and CDR2 is SQIVND (reference sequence). Trimming removed 5 bases from V and 2 bases from J, with 13 bases in between. The CDR3 bases are TGTGCCAGTAGTCAACAGGTATCTGCCTACGAGCAGTACTTC. Translating it yields CASSQQVSAYEQYF.

This chain uses TRBV28 with TRBJ2-6; 8 bases are shared with TRBD2. Germline V lookup: CDR1 MDHEN, CDR2 SYDVKM. The length of the CDR3 is 20 residues. The trim removed 3 bases at V and 3 bases at J, leaving 16 bases unmatched. The CDR3 region is CASSFLGLANTRRGANVLTF. The DNA of the CDR3 is TGTGCCAGCAGTTTCCTAGGACTAGCCAATACGAGGCGTGGGGCCAACGTCCTGACTTTC.

The rearrangement uses TRBV28 and TRBJ2-2; weak D call: TRBD2 (7 bases). The CDR3 has 18 residues. The germline V gene encodes CDR1 MDHEN and CDR2 SYDVKM. V lost 4 bases and J lost 7, with 25 bases in between. CDR3 nucleotides: TGTGCCAGCAGTTGGGGGCTATTGTACTCCCGGGAGGACGGGGAGCTGTTTTTT. As protein: CASSWGLLYSREDGELFF.

The genes are TRBV9 and TRBJ1-5; 7 bases agree with TRBD1. Germline CDR1 is SGDLS and CDR2 is YYNGEE. J lost 7 bases, V lost 2 bases, and 3 bases had no gene match. The CDR3 is 13 amino acids. The DNA for the CDR3 is TGTGCCAGCAGCGTGCGGGACAGCCAGCCCCAGCATTTT. It specifies CASSVRDSQPQHF.

The chain has TRBV27 and TRBJ2-2, with 10 bases lining up with TRBD1. J gave up 1 base and V 7 bases, and 3 bases lay outside the gene matches. Germline V lookup: CDR1 MNHEY, CDR2 SMNVEV (reference sequence). The CDR3 covers 15 residues. The CDR3 region is CASTGTGENTGELFF. Written as DNA, the CDR3 is TGTGCCAGCACCGGGACAGGGGAGAACACCGGGGAGCTGTTTTTT.

The chain combines TRBV2 with TRBJ1-5; perhaps TRBD1 as D (6 bases). This CDR3 has 14 amino acids. The V gene's germline CDR1 is SNHLY and CDR2 FYNNEI. V shed 6 bases and J shed 6 bases, with 15 bases lying between them. The CDR3 DNA reads as TGTGCCAGCAGGAGGGCAGGGGTTGGTCAGCCCCAGCATTTT. Its protein product is CASRRAGVGQPQHF.

The chain couples TRBV4-2 to TRBJ1-4; tentatively, D is TRBD1 (6 bases). The germline gives CDR1 LGHNA, CDR2 YNFKEQ. The CDR3 length is 16 residues. The ends were cut back, 2 bases at V and 5 bases at J, with 15 bases in the middle. CDR3 nucleotides: TGTGCCAGCAGCCAACCTGAGAGGGGGGGGAATGAAAAACTGTTTTTT. It specifies CASSQPERGGNEKLFF.

This clone was recorded only once. The CDR3 bases are TGCGCCAGCAGCCTCGCGGGACAGCAGGGAGAAGGCTACACCTTC. The encoded protein is CASSLAGQQGEGYTF. The chain combines TRBV5-1 with TRBJ1-2; TRBD1 aligns across 7 bases. The germline V gene has CDR1 SGHRS and CDR2 YFSETQ. This CDR3 contains 15 residues. The V gene end was trimmed by 4 bases and the J gene end by 8 bases; junction bases not matched to a gene: 14.

This clone was seen a few times. This sequence joins TRBV18 and TRBJ2-7, with no clear D. The CDR3 has 15 amino acids. In germline, CDR1 is KGHSH, CDR2 LQKENI. V lost 0 bases and J 0 bases, leaving 9 bases between the germline ends. The CDR3 here is CASSPPSLSSYEQYF. CDR3 DNA: TGTGCCAGCTCACCACCGAGTTTATCCTCCTACGAGCAGTACTTC.

The V and J genes are TRBV27 and TRBJ2-7; TRBD1 agrees at 10 bases. Per germline, CDR1 MNHEY and CDR2 SMNVEV (reference sequence). Trimming removed 4 bases from V and 3 bases from J; junction bases left unmatched: 3. The CDR3 runs to 14 residues. DNA of the CDR3: TGTGCCAGCAGTTCCCGGACAGGGGGCTACGAGCAGTACTTC. This codes for CASSSRTGGYEQYF.

This clone was observed once. The CDR3 DNA follows: TGCAGTGCTAGTACTAGCGGGAGGGGGGATGAGCAGTTCTTC. It is translated as CSASTSGRGDEQFF. V is TRBV20-1 and J is TRBJ2-1; 13 nucleotides align to TRBD2. The CDR3 consists of 14 residues. The V segment lost 3 bases and the J segment 8 bases; nucleotides outside the gene matches: 4. Germline V gives CDR1 DFQATT, CDR2 SNEGSKA (reference sequence).

The rearrangement joins TRBV28 to TRBJ2-7; 7 nucleotides line up with TRBD1. This CDR3 has 12 amino acids. Germline CDR1 MDHEN, CDR2 SYDVKM. V was pared by 9 bases and J by 0 bases, with 2 bases of the junction left unmatched. The CDR3 sequence is CASGDSSYEQYF. CDR3 in DNA: TGTGCCAGTGGGGACAGCTCCTACGAGCAGTACTTC.

The table lists this clone with a count of one. The chain carries TRBV19 and TRBJ2-2; 7 bases map to TRBD1. The germline V gene has CDR1 LNHDA and CDR2 SQIVND (reference sequence). This CDR3 has 14 amino acids. Trimming at V came to 6 bases and at J to 6 bases, leaving 7 bases not matched to a gene. This CDR3 reads CASRLTGFAGELFF. As DNA, the CDR3 is TGTGCCAGTAGGCTGACAGGGTTTGCCGGGGAGCTGTTTTTT.

This clone was counted a single time. CDR3 sequence reads: CASSGTGPGYTF. DNA for the CDR3: TGCGCCAGCAGTGGGACAGGGCCCGGCTACACCTTC. The gene calls are TRBV4-1 and TRBJ1-2; 9 nucleotides agree with TRBD1. The CDR3 covers 12 residues. V lost 6 bases, J lost 8 bases, and 4 bases stayed unmatched. Germline V CDR1 and CDR2: MGHRA, YSYEKL.

The chain combines TRBV10-3 with TRBJ2-1; 10 bases map to TRBD2. The V and J ends lost 0 bases and 0 bases, in that order; junction bases with no gene match: 8. CDR1 and CDR2 from the germline V gene are ENHRY and SYGVKD. CDR3 length equals 19 residues. CDR3 loop: CAISESSGRALSSYNEQFF. For the CDR3, the DNA is TGTGCCATCAGTGAGTCAAGCGGGAGGGCCCTTAGCTCCTACAATGAGCAGTTCTTC.

This rearrangement joins TRBV19 to TRBJ1-2; D not resolved. Trimming left V 7 bases short and J 2 bases short, with 14 bases between. From germline, CDR1 is LNHDA and CDR2 SQIVND (reference sequence). This CDR3 region has 14 residues. CDR3 region: CASTKGGGNYGYTF. CDR3 nucleotides: TGTGCCAGTACTAAAGGAGGCGGAAACTATGGCTACACCTTC.

This chain connects TRBV25-1 to TRBJ2-1; the D gene is possibly TRBD2 (5 bases). The germline V gene has CDR1 MGHDK and CDR2 SYGVNS. The CDR3 is made up of 16 amino acids. V lost 3 bases and J lost 0, with 12 bases in between. CDR3 residues: CASSDPRLNSYNEQFF. DNA for the CDR3: TGTGCCAGCAGTGACCCAAGACTAAACTCCTACAATGAGCAGTTCTTC.

This clone was observed once. The chain employs TRBV27 and TRBJ2-1; a possible D gene is TRBD2 (6 bases). Germline V gives CDR1 MNHEY, CDR2 SMNVEV (reference sequence). CDR3 length: 16 residues. Trimming removed 9 bases at V and 0 bases at J, with 18 bases between. In DNA form, the CDR3 reads TGTGCCAGTAAAGGACTAAGCGGGCTCTCCTACAATGAGCAGTTCTTC. Protein sequence: CASKGLSGLSYNEQFF.

This clone is a singleton in its sample. The rearrangement links TRBV7-9 to TRBJ2-3; possibly TRBD1 for D (6 bases). Germline CDR1 SEHNR, CDR2 FQNEAQ (reference sequence). The CDR3 runs to 14 residues. V lost 8 bases and J 2 bases, leaving 14 bases between the germline ends. This CDR3 is CASRTWTVTDTQYF. The CDR3 DNA is TGTGCCAGCCGTACCTGGACAGTCACAGATACGCAGTATTTT. Supplemented by reference TRBV7-9 and TRBJ2-3, the full variable domain reads DTGVSQNPRHKITKRGQNVTFRCDPISEHNRLYWYRQTLGQGPEFLTYFQNEAQLEKSRLLSDRFSAERPKGSFSTLEIQRTEQGDSAMYLCASRTWTVTDTQYFGPGTRLTVL.

The chain uses TRBV6-5 and TRBJ1-4, with 10 bases that match TRBD1. Germline values: CDR1 MNHEY, CDR2 SVGAGI. The trim removed 4 bases at V and 8 bases at J, leaving 4 bases unmatched. This CDR3 has 14 amino acids. CDR3 sequence: CASSSRQGAEKLFF. For the CDR3, the DNA is TGTGCCAGCAGTTCCCGACAGGGGGCAGAAAAACTGTTTTTT.

As DNA, the CDR3 is TGTGCCTGGAGTGCCTGGCTGTTGGCCGTCCAAGAGACCCAGTACTTC. Translating gives CAWSAWLLAVQETQYF. The chain combines TRBV30 with TRBJ2-5; D not resolved. The V end was cut by 1 base, the J end by 1 base, with 16 bases between. CDR1 is GTSNPN and CDR2 is SVGIG in the germline V gene (reference sequence). This CDR3 is built from 16 residues.

This rearrangement joins TRBV7-2 to TRBJ2-3; D possibly corresponds to TRBD2 (5 bases). This CDR3 has 14 residues. V was shortened by 1 base and J by 2 bases, with 7 bases between the two germline ends. CDR1 is SGHTA, CDR2 FQGNSA, per germline. CDR3: CASSLGSVTDTQYF. DNA for the CDR3: TGTGCCAGCAGCTTAGGTAGCGTCACAGATACGCAGTATTTT.

The chain uses TRBV30 and TRBJ2-7, with D unclear. The germline V and J ends were trimmed by 4 bases and 0 bases, with 7 bases remaining between them. In germline, CDR1 is GTSNPN, CDR2 SVGIG (reference sequence). The CDR3 extends over 12 amino acids. The CDR3 nucleotides are TGTGCCTGGACGACTGCCTCCTACGAGCAGTACTTC. Protein: CAWTTASYEQYF.

In DNA, the CDR3 is TGTGCCAGCAGCCCAACTAGCGGAGGTACAGATACGCAGTATTTT. Encoded protein: CASSPTSGGTDTQYF. The gene calls are TRBV7-9 and TRBJ2-3; 8 positions agree with TRBD2. CDR3 size: 15 residues. From germline, CDR1 is SEHNR and CDR2 FQNEAQ (reference sequence). The V segment lost 5 bases and the J segment 3 bases; nucleotides outside the gene matches: 7.

This chain uses TRBV16 with TRBJ2-3, with a tentative D call TRBD2 (5 bases). The CDR3 contains 11 residues. V shed 2 bases and J shed 8 bases, with 5 bases lying between them. Germline CDR1 and CDR2: KGHSY and FQNENV. CDR3 nucleotides: TGTGCCAGCAGCCAAGGACTTACGCAGTATTTT. Its protein product is CASSQGLTQYF.

The chain uses TRBV5-1 and TRBJ1-1; no firm D call. The germline V gene has CDR1 SGHRS and CDR2 YFSETQ. The CDR3 loop spans 15 amino acids. Trimming pared 0 bases from V and 0 bases from J, leaving 9 bases between. The chain's CDR3 is CASSLDLALNTEAFF. CDR3 nucleotides: TGCGCCAGCAGCTTGGACCTAGCCTTGAACACTGAAGCTTTCTTT.

This clone was detected only once. The chain has TRBV28 and TRBJ1-5; tentatively, D is TRBD1 (5 bases). V was shortened by 5 bases and J by 4 bases, with 9 bases between the two germline ends. CDR1 and CDR2 (germline): MDHEN, SYDVKM. CDR3 length equals 13 residues. The CDR3: CASSLGQNQPQHF. The CDR3 DNA sequence: TGTGCCAGCAGTCTGGGGCAGAATCAGCCCCAGCATTTT.

The table lists this clone with a count of one. The V call is TRBV30, the J call TRBJ1-6; D is uncertain. The CDR3 sequence is 11 residues long. Trimming shortened V by 3 bases and J by 9 bases, and 6 bases separated the two germline ends. The V gene's germline CDR1 is GTSNPN and CDR2 SVGIG (reference sequence). CDR3 in amino acids: CAWSSSSPLHF. In DNA form, the CDR3 reads TGTGCCTGGAGCTCTAGTTCACCCCTCCACTTT.

The chain joins TRBV6-1 to TRBJ1-6; no clear D gene. The CDR3 contains 13 residues. V was cut by 3 bases and J by 9 bases, with 9 bases left in between. The germline gives CDR1 MNHNS, CDR2 SASEGT. The CDR3 spells CASSDGRFSPLHF. CDR3 coding DNA: TGTGCCAGCAGTGATGGCCGATTTTCACCCCTCCACTTT.